This T cell receptor (beta chain) was found in a study of blood T cell repertoires in COVID-19 (TCRdb year 2020). The study in broad terms: Collaborator samples came from the United States, Italy and Spain and covered acute and convalescent phases of COVID-19. A freely available public database, intended as a resource for researchers studying the immune response to SARS-CoV-2, is where the repertoires were released. Where HLA class I and class II types were available, the types were taken from metadata supplied by the sample provider, not from assay-based typing. Nearly every sample came with metadata listing a de-identified subject ID, COVID-19 status, age in years and sex. The material from the prospective study consisted of cDNA or gDNA derived from T cells, B-cell-depleted T cells, or PBMCs. The dataset comprised deeply sampled blood TCRbeta repertoires from subjects exposed to, actively infected with, or recovered from COVID-19. Samples came from the ongoing ImmuneRACE study (first 160 participants) plus 1,254 subjects from 6 global collaborators. The paper's findings and limits, for the study overall: The quantity of clinical and demographic metadata differed by source and by participant and was supplied without curation.

In regard to this clone: The clone's antigen remains unknown. The sample holds no much larger clone one base away, and base qualities are not on file.

TCRbeta CDR3 regions were amplified from genomic DNA by means of the immunoSEQ Assay, a bias-controlled multiplex PCR. The authors processed their data as follows. Within the assay, amplification of reference gene primers was used to estimate how many nucleated cells each sample contained. Sequence reads were collapsed and filtered to measure the absolute abundance of every unique TCRbeta CDR3 rearrangement. Productive Simpson clonality was computed per sample as the square root of Simpson's diversity index over productive rearrangements. Entries here come from immuneACCESS through TCRdb and include only in-frame sequences with V and J called. Some clones fail to appear in such tables; in the studies checked, an unresolved V gene covers under half of the shortfall, and the cause of the remainder is unknown. That table supplies the V and J calls and clone size; D and trimming were determined from the DNA. Present in this sample are 180,000 or so clones, roughly 82% of which were seen just once. The ten most abundant clones make up 9.5% to 12% of the sample.

Enrolling through a virtual design, the prospective study's participants ranged in age from roughly 18 to 95 years and lived across about two dozen United States geographic areas. Cohort assignment in the prospective study relied on participant-reported clinical history from a screening survey and a study questionnaire. Recovered participants in ImmuneRACE Cohort 3 were defined by two consecutive negative NP/OP PCR tests, clearance by a healthcare professional, or resolution of symptoms. Mobile phlebotomists in the prospective study collected whole blood, serum and a nasopharyngeal or oropharyngeal swab from every participant. Over an approximately 2-month period, participants in the prospective study had the option of providing additional blood draws and questionnaires. Blood samples from the prospective study were shipped frozen or at room temperature prior to DNA extraction. Sample: PBMCs or T cells enriched from blood (not recorded which). The TCR was taken from a man aged 50 to 60 who had recovered from COVID-19.

The sequence in DNA is TGCGCCAGCAGCCTCGAGGGGGCCTTAAATTCACCCCTCCACTTT. This sequence encodes CASSLEGALNSPLHF. This chain is built from TRBV5-1 and TRBJ1-6, and 7 bases in between align with TRBD1. At the junction V is shortened by 4 bases and J by 7 bases; bases outside the gene matches: 8. The CDR3 contains 15 residues, cysteine and phenylalanine counted. This entry keeps only the CDR3 DNA: 45 bases, framed from base 1. The germline V gene yields SGHRS for CDR1 and YFSETQ for CDR2.